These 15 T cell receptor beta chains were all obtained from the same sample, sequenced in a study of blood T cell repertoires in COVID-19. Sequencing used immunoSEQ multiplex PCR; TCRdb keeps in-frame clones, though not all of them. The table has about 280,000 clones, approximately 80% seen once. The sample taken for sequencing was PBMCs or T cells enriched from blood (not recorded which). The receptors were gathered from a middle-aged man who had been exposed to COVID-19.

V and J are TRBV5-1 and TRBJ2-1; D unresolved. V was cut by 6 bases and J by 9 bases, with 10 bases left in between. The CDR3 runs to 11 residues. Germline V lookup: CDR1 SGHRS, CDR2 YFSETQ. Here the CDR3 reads CASTFDFEQFF. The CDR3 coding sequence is TGCGCCAGCACCTTCGACTTTGAGCAGTTCTTC.

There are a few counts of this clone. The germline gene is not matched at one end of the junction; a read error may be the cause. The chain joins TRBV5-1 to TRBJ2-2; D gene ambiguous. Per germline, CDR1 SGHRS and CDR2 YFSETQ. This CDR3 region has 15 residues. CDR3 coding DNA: TGCGCCAGCAGCGCCCTCCTATCGAAAACCGGGGAGCTGTTTTTT. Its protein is CASSALLSKTGELFF.

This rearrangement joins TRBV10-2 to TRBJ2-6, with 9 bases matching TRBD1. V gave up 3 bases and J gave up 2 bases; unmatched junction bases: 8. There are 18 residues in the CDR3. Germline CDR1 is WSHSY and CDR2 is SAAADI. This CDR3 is CASSEPRDRVAGANVLTF. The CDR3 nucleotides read TGCGCCAGCAGTGAACCCCGGGACAGGGTGGCTGGGGCCAACGTCCTGACTTTC.

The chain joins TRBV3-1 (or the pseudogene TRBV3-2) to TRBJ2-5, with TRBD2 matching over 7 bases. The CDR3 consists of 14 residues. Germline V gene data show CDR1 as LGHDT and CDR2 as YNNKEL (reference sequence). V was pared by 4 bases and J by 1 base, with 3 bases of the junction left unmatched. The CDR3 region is CASSRQRGQETQYF. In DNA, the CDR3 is TGTGCCAGCAGCCGACAGCGGGGCCAAGAGACCCAGTACTTC.

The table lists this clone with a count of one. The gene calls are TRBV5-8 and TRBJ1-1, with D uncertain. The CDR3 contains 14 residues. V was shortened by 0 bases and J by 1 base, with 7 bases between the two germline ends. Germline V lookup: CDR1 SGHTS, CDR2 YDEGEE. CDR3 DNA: TGTGCCAGCAGCTTGGGTTGGAGGAACACTGAAGCTTTCTTT. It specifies CASSLGWRNTEAFF.

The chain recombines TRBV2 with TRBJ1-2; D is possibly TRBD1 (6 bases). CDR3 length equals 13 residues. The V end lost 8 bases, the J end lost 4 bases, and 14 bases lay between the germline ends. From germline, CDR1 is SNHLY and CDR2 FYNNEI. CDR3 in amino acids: CASRPTGVYGYTF. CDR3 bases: TGTGCCAGCCGCCCGACAGGTGTCTATGGCTACACCTTC.

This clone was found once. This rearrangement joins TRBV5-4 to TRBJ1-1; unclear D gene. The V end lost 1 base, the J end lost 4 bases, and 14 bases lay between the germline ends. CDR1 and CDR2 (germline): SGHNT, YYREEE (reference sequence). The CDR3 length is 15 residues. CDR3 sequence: CASSLIGVWVTEAFF. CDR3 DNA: TGTGCCAGCAGCTTGATCGGGGTTTGGGTCACTGAAGCTTTCTTT.

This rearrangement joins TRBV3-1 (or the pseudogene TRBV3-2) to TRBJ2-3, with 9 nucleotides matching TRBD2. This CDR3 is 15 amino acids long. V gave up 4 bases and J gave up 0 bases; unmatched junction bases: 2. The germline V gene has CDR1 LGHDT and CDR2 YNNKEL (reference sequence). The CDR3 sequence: CASSPSGKSTDTQYF. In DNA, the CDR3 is TGTGCCAGCAGCCCTAGCGGGAAAAGCACAGATACGCAGTATTTT.

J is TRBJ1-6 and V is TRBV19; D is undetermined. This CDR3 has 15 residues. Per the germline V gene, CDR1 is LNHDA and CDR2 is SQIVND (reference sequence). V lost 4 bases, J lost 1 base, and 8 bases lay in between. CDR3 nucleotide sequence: TGTGCCAGTAGTACCCAGGCTTCCTATAATTCACCCCTCCACTTT. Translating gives CASSTQASYNSPLHF.

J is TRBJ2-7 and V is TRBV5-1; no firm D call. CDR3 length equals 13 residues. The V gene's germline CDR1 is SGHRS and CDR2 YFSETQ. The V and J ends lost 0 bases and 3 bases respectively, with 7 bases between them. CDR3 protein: CASSLVIGYEQYF. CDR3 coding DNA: TGCGCCAGCAGCTTGGTTATCGGCTACGAGCAGTACTTC.

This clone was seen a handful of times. Written as DNA, the CDR3 is TGTGCCAGCAGCCTAACCGGGACTAGCTCCTACGAGCAGTACTTC. It translates to CASSLTGTSSYEQYF. The chain links TRBV9 to TRBJ2-7; 8 bases line up with TRBD2. The CDR3 loop spans 15 amino acids. V lost 4 bases, J lost 0 bases, and 6 bases stayed unmatched. Germline V gene sequence: CDR1 SGDLS, CDR2 YYNGEE.

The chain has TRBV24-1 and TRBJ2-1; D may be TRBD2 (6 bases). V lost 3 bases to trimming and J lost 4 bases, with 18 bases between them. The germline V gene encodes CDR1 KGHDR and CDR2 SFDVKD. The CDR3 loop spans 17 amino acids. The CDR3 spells CATSDAAAGPNYNEQFF. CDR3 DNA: TGTGCCACCAGTGATGCCGCCGCGGGGCCGAATTACAATGAGCAGTTCTTC.

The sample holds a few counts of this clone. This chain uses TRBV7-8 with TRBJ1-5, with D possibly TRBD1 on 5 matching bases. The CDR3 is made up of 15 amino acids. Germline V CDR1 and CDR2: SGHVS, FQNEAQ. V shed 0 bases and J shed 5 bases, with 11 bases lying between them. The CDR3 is CASSLAQGVDQPQHF. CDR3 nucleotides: TGTGCCAGCAGCTTAGCGCAGGGTGTGGATCAGCCCCAGCATTTT. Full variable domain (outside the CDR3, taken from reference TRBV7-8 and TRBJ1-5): GAGVSQSPRYKVAKRGQDVALRCDPISGHVSLFWYQQALGQGPEFLTYFQNEAQLDKSGLPSDRFFAERPEGSVSTLKIQRTQQEDSAVYLCASSLAQGVDQPQHFGDGTRLSIL.

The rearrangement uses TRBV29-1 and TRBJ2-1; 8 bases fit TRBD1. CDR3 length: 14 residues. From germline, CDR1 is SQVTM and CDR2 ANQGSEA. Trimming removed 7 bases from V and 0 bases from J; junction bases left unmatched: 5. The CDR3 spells CSAHQGASYNEQFF. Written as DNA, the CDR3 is TGCAGCGCTCATCAGGGGGCCTCCTACAATGAGCAGTTCTTC.

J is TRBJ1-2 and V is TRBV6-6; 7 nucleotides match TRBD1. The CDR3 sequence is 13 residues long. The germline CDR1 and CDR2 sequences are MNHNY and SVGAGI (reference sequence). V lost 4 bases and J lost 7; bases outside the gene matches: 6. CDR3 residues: CASSFTTGFGYTF. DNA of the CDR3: TGTGCCAGCAGTTTCACGACAGGGTTTGGCTACACCTTC.